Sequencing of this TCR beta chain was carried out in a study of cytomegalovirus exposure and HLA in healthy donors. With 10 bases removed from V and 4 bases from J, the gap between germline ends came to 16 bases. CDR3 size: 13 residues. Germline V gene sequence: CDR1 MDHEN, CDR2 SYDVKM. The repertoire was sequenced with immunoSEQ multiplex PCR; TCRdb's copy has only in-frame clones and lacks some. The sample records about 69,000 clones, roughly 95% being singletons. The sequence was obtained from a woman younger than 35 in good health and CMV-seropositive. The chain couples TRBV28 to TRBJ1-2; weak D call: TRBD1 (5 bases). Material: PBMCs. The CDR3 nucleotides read TGTGCCACGAGGCGGGGGAGTGGCTATGGCTACACCTTC. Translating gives CATRRGSGYGYTF.